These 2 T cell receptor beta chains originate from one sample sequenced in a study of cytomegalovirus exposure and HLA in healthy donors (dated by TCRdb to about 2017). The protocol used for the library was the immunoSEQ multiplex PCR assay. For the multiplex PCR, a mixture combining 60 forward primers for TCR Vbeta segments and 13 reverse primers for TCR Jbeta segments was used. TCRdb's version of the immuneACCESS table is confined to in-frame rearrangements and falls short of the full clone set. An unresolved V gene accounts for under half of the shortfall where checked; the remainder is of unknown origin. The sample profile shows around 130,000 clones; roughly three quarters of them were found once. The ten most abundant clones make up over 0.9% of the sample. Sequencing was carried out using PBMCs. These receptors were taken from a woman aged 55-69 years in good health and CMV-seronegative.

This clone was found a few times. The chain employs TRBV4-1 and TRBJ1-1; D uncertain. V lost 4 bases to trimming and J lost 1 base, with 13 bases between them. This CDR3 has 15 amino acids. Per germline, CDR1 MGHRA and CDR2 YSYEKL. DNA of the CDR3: TGCGCCAGCAGCCGAATGGAGCAGTGGAACACTGAAGCTTTCTTT. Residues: CASSRMEQWNTEAFF.

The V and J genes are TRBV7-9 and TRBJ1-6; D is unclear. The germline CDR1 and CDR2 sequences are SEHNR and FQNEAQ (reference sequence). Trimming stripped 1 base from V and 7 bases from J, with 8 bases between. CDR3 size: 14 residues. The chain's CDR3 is CASSLGFGNSPLHF. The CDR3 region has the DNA TGTGCCAGCAGCTTAGGTTTCGGGAATTCACCCCTCCACTTT.